The rows below give T cell receptor beta chains drawn from one sample of a study of control samples from healthy donors and cancer patients. Profiled with immunoSEQ multiplex PCR; TCRdb holds only in-frame clones, not every one. The table records approximately 150,000 clones, roughly 95% of them present only once. The source material was blood. The source of these receptors is a woman aged 25 to 45 in good health. The CDR3 runs from the conserved cysteine through the conserved F or W. Fields, in order: clone size, J gene, V gene, D gene, CDR3 protein, CDR3 DNA. A D gene is named only where the DNA matches it firmly. Some rows mark clone size as missing; the rest say once, few, many or name a class of expanded clone.

- TRBJ1-2 TRBV7-2 - CASSPRRGYGYTF TGTGCCAGCAGCCCCCGCAGGGGCTATGGCTACACCTTC
- TRBJ2-2 TRBV28 - CASRSGPGELFF TGTGCCAGCAGATCGGGGCCCGGGGAGCTGTTTTTT
- TRBJ1-1 TRBV9 TRBD1 CASSPRQGITEAFF TGTGCCAGCAGCCCTAGACAGGGGATAACTGAAGCTTTCTTT
- TRBJ2-2 TRBV7-3 TRBD2 CASSSTGGPPNTGELFF TGTGCCAGCAGCTCCACGGGGGGTCCGCCGAACACCGGGGAGCTGTTTTTT
- TRBJ2-7 TRBV28 - CASSDPGRTREQYF TGTGCCAGCAGTGATCCGGGACGGACACGCGAGCAGTACTTC
- TRBJ1-4 TRBV7-8 - CASSLKANEKLFF TGTGCCAGCAGCTTAAAGGCTAATGAAAAACTGTTTTTT
few TRBJ2-5 TRBV28 - CASSTERNQETQYF TGTGCCAGCAGTACAGAGCGGAACCAAGAGACCCAGTACTTC
- TRBJ1-1 TRBV2 TRBD1 CASSVTGRETEAFF TGTGCCAGCAGTGTGACAGGGCGCGAGACTGAAGCTTTCTTT
- TRBJ2-5 TRBV19 - CASSIAGGEQETQYF TGTGCCAGTAGTATTGCTGGGGGTGAGCAAGAGACCCAGTACTTC
- TRBJ1-3 TRBV10-2 - CASSMKGLSGNTIYF TGCGCCAGCAGTATGAAAGGGCTCTCTGGAAACACCATATATTTT
- TRBJ1-6 TRBV28 - CASTLQHYSPLHF TGTGCCAGCACGTTACAGCATTATTCACCCCTCCACTTT
- TRBJ2-7 TRBV3-1/TRBV3-2 - CASSPFLTGPTSYEQYF TGTGCCAGCAGCCCCTTCCTGACAGGCCCGACCTCCTACGAGCAGTACTTC
- TRBJ1-1 TRBV10-1 TRBD1 CASSKTGTVAFF TGCGCCAGCAGTAAGACCGGGACAGTCGCCTTCTTT
- TRBJ2-5 TRBV14 TRBD1 CASSPRDRVETQYF TGTGCCAGCAGCCCACGGGACAGGGTAGAGACCCAGTACTTC
once TRBJ2-5 TRBV6-2/TRBV6-3 - CASSSTGSQETQYF TGTGCCAGCAGTTCGACCGGGAGCCAAGAGACCCAGTACTTC
- TRBJ2-7 TRBV2 TRBD1 CASRGVGTGYREQYF TGTGCCAGCAGAGGTGTAGGGACAGGGTACCGAGAGCAGTACTTC
once TRBJ2-1 TRBV18 - CASSPLGGNEQFF TGTGCCAGCTCACCACTCGGTGGCAATGAGCAGTTCTTC
- TRBJ1-4 TRBV27 - CASSRSLGTNEKLFF TGTGCCAGCAGCAGAAGCCTGGGAACTAATGAAAAACTGTTTTTT
- TRBJ2-5 TRBV3-1/TRBV3-2 - CASSQSQGTTQYF TGTGCCAGCAGCCAAAGCCAGGGTACGACCCAGTACTTC
once TRBJ1-2 TRBV7-6 TRBD1 CASSHSAGGGGYGYTF TGTGCCAGCAGCCATAGCGCGGGAGGGGGCGGCTATGGCTACACCTTC
- TRBJ1-1 TRBV28 TRBD1 CASNRDRGIPEAFF TGTGCCAGCAACCGGGACAGGGGAATCCCTGAAGCTTTCTTT
- TRBJ1-1 TRBV28 - CASSPGTPRWTEAFF TGTGCCAGCAGTCCGGGGACCCCGCGTTGGACTGAAGCTTTCTTT
once TRBJ1-2 TRBV10-3 TRBD1 CAISESGQGYGYTF TGTGCCATCAGTGAGTCGGGACAGGGGTATGGCTACACCTTC
- TRBJ1-2 TRBV4-2 TRBD1 CASSQTGDYGYTF TGTGCCAGCAGCCAAACAGGGGACTATGGCTACACCTTC
once TRBJ2-3 TRBV3-1/TRBV3-2 TRBD2 CASSQAPAAGGPAWDTQYF TGTGCCAGCAGCCAAGCCCCTGCGGCGGGAGGCCCTGCATGGGATACGCAGTATTTT
- TRBJ2-2 TRBV7-8 TRBD1 CASSSLQGFTGELFF TGTGCCAGCAGCTCCTTACAGGGGTTCACCGGGGAGCTGTTTTTT
- TRBJ1-5 TRBV19 - CASSIHGGIGLQPQHF TGTGCCAGCTCCATCCATGGGGGGATCGGCTTGCAGCCCCAGCATTTT
- TRBJ1-4 TRBV7-6 - CASSLRQGTNEKLFF TGTGCCAGCAGCTTAAGGCAGGGGACGAATGAAAAACTGTTTTTT
- TRBJ1-2 TRBV6-1 - CASSEEGRIYGYTF TGTGCCAGCAGTGAAGAGGGACGGATCTATGGCTACACCTTC
- TRBJ1-2 TRBV30 - CAWNSDRIGYTF TGTGCCTGGAACTCTGACAGGATTGGCTACACCTTC
- TRBJ1-3 TRBV28 - CASSLSGQRIGNTIYF TGTGCCAGCAGTTTATCCGGACAGCGGATTGGAAACACCATATATTTT
- TRBJ1-1 TRBV2 TRBD1 CASSEGMAGGAFF TGTGCCAGCAGTGAAGGGATGGCAGGGGGAGCTTTCTTT
- TRBJ2-3 TRBV5-1 - CASSVGLTEGTDTQYF TGCGCCAGCAGCGTAGGTTTAACCGAAGGCACAGATACGCAGTATTTT
- TRBJ2-1 TRBV5-1 TRBD2 CASSFLAGAYNEQFF TGCGCCAGCAGCTTCCTAGCGGGGGCTTACAATGAGCAGTTCTTC
- TRBJ1-1 TRBV28 - CASNPLGLYTEAFF TGTGCCAGCAACCCCCTCGGTTTGTACACTGAAGCTTTCTTT
- TRBJ2-3 TRBV27 TRBD2 CASSSRIVLAGESDTQYF TGTGCCAGCAGTTCCCGGATCGTACTAGCGGGAGAGTCAGATACGCAGTATTTT
- TRBJ2-2 TRBV6-5 - CATLGRQFGTGELFF TGTGCCACCCTGGGTCGACAGTTTGGCACCGGGGAGCTGTTTTTT
- TRBJ2-1 TRBV11-2 - CASSLALVHEQFF TGTGCCAGCAGCTTAGCGCTAGTCCATGAGCAGTTCTTC
- TRBJ1-1 TRBV30 - CAWMRAGGYTEAFF TGTGCCTGGATGAGGGCGGGAGGCTACACTGAAGCTTTCTTT
once TRBJ2-5 TRBV13 - CASSLGRWETQYF TGTGCCAGCAGCCTGGGGAGATGGGAGACCCAGTACTTC